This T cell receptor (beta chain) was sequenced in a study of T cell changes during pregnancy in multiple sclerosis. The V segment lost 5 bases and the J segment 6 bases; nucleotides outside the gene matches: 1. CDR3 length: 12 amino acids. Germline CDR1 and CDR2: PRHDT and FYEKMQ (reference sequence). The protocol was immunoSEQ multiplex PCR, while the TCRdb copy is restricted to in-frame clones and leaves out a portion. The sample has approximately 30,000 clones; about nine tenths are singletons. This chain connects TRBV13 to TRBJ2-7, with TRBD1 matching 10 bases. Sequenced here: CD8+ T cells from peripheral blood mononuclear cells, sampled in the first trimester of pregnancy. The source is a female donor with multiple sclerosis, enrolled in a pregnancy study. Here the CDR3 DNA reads TGTGCCAGCAGCCGGACAGGGGGCGAGCAGTACTTC. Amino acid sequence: CASSRTGGEQYF.